The present T cell receptor beta chain was sequenced within a study of blood T cell repertoires in COVID-19. Study at large: Samples of COVID-19 (acute and convalescent) were obtained from the United States, Italy and Spain.

The V gene's germline CDR1 is ENHRY and CDR2 SYGVKD. Between the trimmed V and J ends, which lost 10 bases and 0 bases, there was a span of 19 bases. This CDR3 spans 16 amino acids. Only in-frame clones appear in the TCRdb table, and some are missing; sequencing was by immunoSEQ multiplex PCR. Of fewer than 500,000 clones listed, roughly 86% are singletons. Sequencing was done on a sample of PBMCs or T cells enriched from blood (not recorded which). The chain couples TRBV10-3 to TRBJ1-3; TRBD1 might be the D (5 bases). The TCR comes from a man between 25 and 39 years old who had recovered from COVID-19. This chain's CDR3 is CATRVLRGDSGNTIYF. The CDR3, as DNA: TGTGCCACCAGGGTCCTCCGGGGAGACTCTGGAAACACCATATATTTT.